This TCR beta chain is drawn from a study of cytomegalovirus exposure and HLA in healthy donors. Study-wide results and caveats: As was reported, the HLA-A and HLA-B alleles of most subjects were accurately predicted from TCR beta sequences. Later, TCR association rates were found to vary by HLA locus, highest for DRB1 and lowest for HLA-C. Most TCR sequences were seen very rarely across donors, but some public TCRs occurred in many. Per a later analysis, HLA-associated TCR beta chains showed more clonal expansion than other, equally common TCR beta chains.

The count of this clone is one. Its antigen remains unidentified. Germline V CDR1 and CDR2: MNHEY, SVGAGI. J gave up 4 bases and V 1 base, and 5 bases lay outside the gene matches. The length of the CDR3 is 15 residues. PCR used 60 Vbeta primers and 13 Jbeta primers. Assay: immunoSEQ multiplex PCR; the TCRdb copy retains only in-frame clones and omits some. The table includes over 85,000 clones, about 74% detected once. The chain has TRBV6-5 and TRBJ1-2, with 8 bases matching TRBD1. The specimen sequenced was PBMCs. The sequence derives from a female donor in good health and CMV-seronegative. The CDR3 bases are TGTGCCAGCAGTTACTGGGCAGGGGGCTTCTATGGCTACACCTTC. Amino acids: CASSYWAGGFYGYTF.